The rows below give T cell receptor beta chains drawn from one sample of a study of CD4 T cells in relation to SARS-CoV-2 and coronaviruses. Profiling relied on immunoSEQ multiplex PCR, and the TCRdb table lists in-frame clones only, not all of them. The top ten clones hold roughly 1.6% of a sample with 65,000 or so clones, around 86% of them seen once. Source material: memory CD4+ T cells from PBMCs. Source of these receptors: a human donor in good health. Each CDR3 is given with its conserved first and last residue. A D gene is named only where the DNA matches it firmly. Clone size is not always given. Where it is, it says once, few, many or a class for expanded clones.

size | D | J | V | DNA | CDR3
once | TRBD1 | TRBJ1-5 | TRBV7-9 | TGTGCCAGCAGCCAGGGGGGGGGTCAGCCCCAGCATTTT | CASSQGGGQPQHF
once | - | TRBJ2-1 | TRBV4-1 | TGCGCCAGCAGCCAAGATGGTGGGTACAATGAGCAGTTCTTC | CASSQDGGYNEQFF
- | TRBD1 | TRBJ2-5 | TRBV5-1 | TGCGCCAGCAGCGAAATGACAGGGTTTCTGGAGACCCAGTACTTC | CASSEMTGFLETQYF
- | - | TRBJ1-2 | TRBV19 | TGTGCCAGTATCATCAAGGGTAGACCTAACTATGGCTACACCTTC | CASIIKGRPNYGYTF
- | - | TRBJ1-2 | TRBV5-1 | TGCGCCAGCAGGGGGCAGGACTCCGGTGGCTACACCTTC | CASRGQDSGGYTF
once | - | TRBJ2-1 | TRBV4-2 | TGTGCCAGCAGTAGTTTTTTGGACAATGAGCAGTTCTTC | CASSSFLDNEQFF
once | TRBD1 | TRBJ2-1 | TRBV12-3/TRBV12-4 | TGTGCCAGCACTGGGACAGCTTACAATGAGCAGTTCTTC | CASTGTAYNEQFF
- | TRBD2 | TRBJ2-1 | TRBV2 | TGTGCCAGCAGGCCCAGTAGCGGGGGGGCGCATGAGCAGTTCTTC | CASRPSSGGAHEQFF
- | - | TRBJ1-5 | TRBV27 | TGTGCCAGCAGTTCCCGGATCAATCAGCCCCAGCATTTT | CASSSRINQPQHF
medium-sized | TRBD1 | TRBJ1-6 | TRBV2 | TGTGCCAGCAGTCGGGACAGTTCGATAGAGGCCCTCCACTTT | CASSRDSSIEALHF
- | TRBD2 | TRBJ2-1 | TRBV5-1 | TGCGCCAGCACGCGGGGGGGATCCTACAATGAGCAGTTCTTC | CASTRGGSYNEQFF
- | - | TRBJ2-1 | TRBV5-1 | TGCGCCAGCAGCTTGGGCAGGGGAAATGAGCAGTTCTTC | CASSLGRGNEQFF
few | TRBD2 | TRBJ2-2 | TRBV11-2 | TGTGCCAGCAGCTTAATGGGGACTAGGAGTGCCGGGGAGCTGTTTTTT | CASSLMGTRSAGELFF
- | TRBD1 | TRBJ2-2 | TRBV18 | TGTGCCAGCAAGGGACAGCTTAACACCGGGGAGCTGTTTTTT | CASKGQLNTGELFF
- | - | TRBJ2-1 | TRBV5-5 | TGTGCCAGCAGCCCAGACTGGGATGTCGATGAGCAGTTCTTC | CASSPDWDVDEQFF
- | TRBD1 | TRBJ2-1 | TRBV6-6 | TGTGCCAGTAGGCGGACAGGGGATATATCCTATGAGCAGTTCTTC | CASRRTGDISYEQFF
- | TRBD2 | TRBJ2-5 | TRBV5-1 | TGCGCCAGCAGCGCGGGAGCGCGGCAAGAGACCCAGTACTTC | CASSAGARQETQYF
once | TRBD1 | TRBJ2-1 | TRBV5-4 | TGTGCCAGCGGTAGTTCGGGACAGGCTCTATCTGTTTACAATGAGCAGTTCTTC | CASGSSGQALSVYNEQFF
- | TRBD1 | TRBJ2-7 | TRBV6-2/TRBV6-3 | TGTGCCAGCAGTTGGGGGACAGGAGGTGAGGAGCAGTACTTC | CASSWGTGGEEQYF
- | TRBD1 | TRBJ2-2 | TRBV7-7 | TGTGCCAGCAGCTTAAACGACAGGGGGCTCGGCGGGGAGCTGTTTTTT | CASSLNDRGLGGELFF
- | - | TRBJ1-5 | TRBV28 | TGTGCCAGCCGTGACAGCTTAAATCAGCCCCAGCATTTT | CASRDSLNQPQHF
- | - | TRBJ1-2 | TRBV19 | TGTGCCAGTAGTGCGGGGTTTTATGGCTACACCTTC | CASSAGFYGYTF
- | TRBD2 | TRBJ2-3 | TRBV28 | TGTGCCAGCAGTTTAACAACGACTAGCGGGGGCACAGATACGCAGTATTTT | CASSLTTTSGGTDTQYF
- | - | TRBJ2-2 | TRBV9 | TGTGCCAGCGGGGTAGGGAACTCGAACACCGGGGAGCTGTTTTTT | CASGVGNSNTGELFF
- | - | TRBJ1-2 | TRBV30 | TGTGCCTGGAGTGGACAGTTTAACTATGGCTACACCTTC | CAWSGQFNYGYTF
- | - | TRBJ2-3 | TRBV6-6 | TGTGCCAGCAGTTACTCGAGGCAGGGAAGAGATACGCAGTATTTT | CASSYSRQGRDTQYF
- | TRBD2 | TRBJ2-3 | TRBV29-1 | TGCAGCGGGGCACTAGCGGGGCTCACAGATACGCAGTATTTT | CSGALAGLTDTQYF
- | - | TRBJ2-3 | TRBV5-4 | TGTGCCAGCAGCAGTACCGGCACAGATACGCAGTATTTT | CASSSTGTDTQYF
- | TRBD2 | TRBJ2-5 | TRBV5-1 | TGCGCCAGCAGCTTGGGAGTCGGCGGGGGGAGACAAGAGACCCAGTACTTC | CASSLGVGGGRQETQYF
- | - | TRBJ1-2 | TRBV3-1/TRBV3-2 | TGTGCCAGCAGCCAGCGCCAGGGCGGCTACACCTTC | CASSQRQGGYTF
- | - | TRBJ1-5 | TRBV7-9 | TGTGCCAGCAGCTTGGATACTCAGCCCCAGCATTTT | CASSLDTQPQHF
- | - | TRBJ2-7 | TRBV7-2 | TGTGCCAGCAGCTTAAGCCTTTCCTACGAGCAGTACTTC | CASSLSLSYEQYF
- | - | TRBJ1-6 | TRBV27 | TGTGCCAGCAGTTTACAACCGGGGTGGAATTCACCCCTCCACTTT | CASSLQPGWNSPLHF
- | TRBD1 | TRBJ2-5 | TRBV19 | TGTGCCAGTAGTATCGACAGGGGAGAGACCCAGTACTTC | CASSIDRGETQYF
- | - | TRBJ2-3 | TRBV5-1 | TGCGCCAGCAACCCGGTTCCTAGCACAGATACGCAGTATTTT | CASNPVPSTDTQYF
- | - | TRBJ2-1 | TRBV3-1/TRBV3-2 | TGTGCCAGCAGCCAAGGAGGACCGCTGGCCGAGCAGTTCTTC | CASSQGGPLAEQFF